The 4 T cell receptor beta chains presented below share a single source sample, sequenced in a study of Graves' ophthalmopathy and Graves' hyperthyroidism. Amplified material comprised TCR beta CDR3 regions derived from RNA transcripts. RT-PCR in the first round used HTBI primers; a second-round multiplex PCR followed. MiXCR, applied by TCRdb to the multiplex PCR reads, yields one record per CDR3 protein. The sample yields over 650,000 distinct CDR3 sequences, about 40% seen once. What was sequenced was peripheral blood. All receptors come from an adult man with Graves' ophthalmopathy.

This clonotype was observed a handful of times. The V gene is TRBV7-2, the J gene TRBJ1-4; 7 bases are shared with TRBD1. The CDR3 has 17 residues. Germline CDR1 is SGHTA and CDR2 is FQGNSA. The trim removed 5 bases at V and 1 base at J, leaving 10 bases unmatched. CDR3 sequence: CASSPRPRDRTNEKLFF. In DNA, the CDR3 is TGTGCCAGCAGCCCCAGGCCTCGGGACAGAACTAATGAAAAACTGTTTTTT.

There are many counts of this clonotype. The chain carries TRBV10-3 and TRBJ2-5; no definite D call. Trimming stripped 10 bases from V and 2 bases from J, with 14 bases between. Germline CDR1 is ENHRY and CDR2 is SYGVKD. CDR3 length: 13 residues. This CDR3 is CASSRLGQETQYF. The CDR3 DNA reads TGTGCCAGCAGCCGACTGGGACAAGAGACCCAGTACTTC.

This clonotype was observed many times. J is TRBJ2-5 and V is TRBV24-1; 10 nucleotides line up with TRBD1. Unmatched junction bases numbered 5, after V lost 4 bases and J lost 1 base. Germline CDR1 reads KGHDR; CDR2 reads SFDVKD. The CDR3 is 16 amino acids. The CDR3 nucleotides are TGTGCCACCAGTGACCGGGACAGGGGAGGCCAAGAGACCCAGTACTTC. This codes for CATSDRDRGGQETQYF.

This clonotype was found many times. This chain's CDR3 is CSARLAMYEQYF. The CDR3 DNA reads TGCAGTGCTAGACTAGCTATGTACGAGCAGTACTTC. J is TRBJ2-7 and V is TRBV20-1; perhaps TRBD2 as D (5 bases). The ends were cut back, 2 bases at V and 4 bases at J, with 9 bases in the middle. The CDR3 is 12 residues long. Germline V CDR1 and CDR2: DFQATT, SNEGSKA (reference sequence).